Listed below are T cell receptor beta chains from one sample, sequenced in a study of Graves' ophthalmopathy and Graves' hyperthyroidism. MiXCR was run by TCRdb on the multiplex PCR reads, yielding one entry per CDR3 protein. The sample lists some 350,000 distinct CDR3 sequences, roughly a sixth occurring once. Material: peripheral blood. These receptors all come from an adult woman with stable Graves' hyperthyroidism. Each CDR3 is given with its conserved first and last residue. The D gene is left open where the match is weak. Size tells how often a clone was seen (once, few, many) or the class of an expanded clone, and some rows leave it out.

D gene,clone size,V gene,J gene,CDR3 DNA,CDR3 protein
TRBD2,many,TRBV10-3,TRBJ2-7,TGTGCCATCGGGACTAGCGGGACCTCCTACGAGCAGTACTTC,CAIGTSGTSYEQYF
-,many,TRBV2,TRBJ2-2,TGTGCCAGCAGTGAAGAGTTACCTTTGAACACCGGGGAGCTGTTTTTT,CASSEELPLNTGELFF
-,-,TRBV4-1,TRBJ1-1,TGCGCCAGCAGCCCCCGCAGAGGACCGCTTCCCACTGAAGCTTTCTTT,CASSPRRGPLPTEAFF
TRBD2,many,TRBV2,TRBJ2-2,TGTGCCAGCAGTGAAACACTAGCGGGAAACACCGGGGAGCTGTTTTTT,CASSETLAGNTGELFF
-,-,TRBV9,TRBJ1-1,TGTGCCAGCAGCAACGACACCTGGAACACTGAAGCTTTCTTT,CASSNDTWNTEAFF
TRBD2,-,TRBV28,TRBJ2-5,TGTGCCAGCAGTTCACCTCAAGCGGGAGAGGAGACCCAGTACTTC,CASSSPQAGEETQYF
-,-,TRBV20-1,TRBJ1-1,TGCAGTGCTCAGAGTAACACTGAAGCTTTCTTT,CSAQSNTEAFF
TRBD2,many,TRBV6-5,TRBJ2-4,TGTGCCAGCAGTTACCAAAATCCCGGAGGTAGCGGGGGGCTGCTAGCCAAAAACATTCAGTACTTC,CASSYQNPGGSGGLLAKNIQYF
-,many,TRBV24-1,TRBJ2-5,TGTGCCACCAGTGATCCTGAGTGGACCCAGTACTTC,CATSDPEWTQYF
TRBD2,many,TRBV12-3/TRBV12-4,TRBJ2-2,TGTGCCAGCAATAGACTAGCGGGAGGGAACACCGGGGAGCTGTTTTTT,CASNRLAGGNTGELFF
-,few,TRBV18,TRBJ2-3,TGTGCCAGCTCACCAACCGGGAGTCCAGATACGCAGTATTTT,CASSPTGSPDTQYF
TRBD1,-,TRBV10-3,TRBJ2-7,TGTGCCATCAGGGGCCGGGACAGGGCCTACGAGCAGTACTTC,CAIRGRDRAYEQYF
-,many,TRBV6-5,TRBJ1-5,TGTGCCAGCAGTTACGCAGGGAACAATCAGCCCCAGCATTTT,CASSYAGNNQPQHF
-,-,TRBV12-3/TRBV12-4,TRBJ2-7,TGTGCCAGTGGGGGGTTGGAGGAAGAGCAGTACTTC,CASGGLEEEQYF
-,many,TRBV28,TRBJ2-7,TGTGCCAGTACAGGGGGGGCGTTCCCCTACGAGCAGTACTTC,CASTGGAFPYEQYF
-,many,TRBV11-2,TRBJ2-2,TGTGCCAGCAGCTTAAGAGTAGCGGTAAACACCGGGGAGCTGTTTTTT,CASSLRVAVNTGELFF
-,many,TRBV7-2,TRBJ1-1,TGTGCCAGCAAAAGTGACAGGAACACTGAAGCTTTCTTT,CASKSDRNTEAFF
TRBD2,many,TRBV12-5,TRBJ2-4,TGTGCTAGTGGTTTGGTAGGGTCGGGAGGGGATCCAGCCAAAAACATTAAGTACTTC,CASGLVGSGGDPAKNIKYF
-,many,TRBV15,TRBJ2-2,TGTGCCACCAGCAGAGATCGAGGACCAACTACCGGGGAGCTGTTTTTT,CATSRDRGPTTGELFF
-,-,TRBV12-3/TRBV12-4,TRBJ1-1,TGTGCCAGCAATATACGGAACCCGAACACTGAAGCTTTCTTT,CASNIRNPNTEAFF
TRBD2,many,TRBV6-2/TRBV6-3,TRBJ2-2,TGTGCCAGCAGCTATAACGTAGCTGCGGGAGGGGATACCGGGGAGCTGTTTTTT,CASSYNVAAGGDTGELFF
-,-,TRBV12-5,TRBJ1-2,TGTGCTAGTGCACCGTCGGGCGGGAAGTATGGCTACACCTTC,CASAPSGGKYGYTF
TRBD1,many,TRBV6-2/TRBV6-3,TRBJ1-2,TGTGCCAGCAGCCCGGGACAGGGGGCGCGGACCTTC,CASSPGQGARTF
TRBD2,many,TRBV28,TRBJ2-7,TGTGCCAGCACGGCTCCTAGCGGGGCTCCATACGAGCAGTACTTC,CASTAPSGAPYEQYF
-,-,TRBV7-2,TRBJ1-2,TGTGCCAGCAGTAGCCAGGCTAACTATGGCTACACCTTC,CASSSQANYGYTF
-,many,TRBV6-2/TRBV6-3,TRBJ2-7,TGTGCCAGCAATCCTGGGATGGTGCGAATAATTAGCTACGAGCAGTACTTC,CASNPGMVRIISYEQYF
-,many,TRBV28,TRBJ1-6,TGTGCCAGCAGTCCTCCTGCGGGGGAGCCCCTCCACTTT,CASSPPAGEPLHF
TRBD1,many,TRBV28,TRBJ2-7,TGTGCCAGCAAAAGATGGGGGACAGGGGACGAGCAGTACTTC,CASKRWGTGDEQYF
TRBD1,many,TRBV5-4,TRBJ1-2,TGTGCCAGCAGCTTGGATAGAACCGGGACAGCTTTCTTCTATGGCTACACCTTC,CASSLDRTGTAFFYGYTF
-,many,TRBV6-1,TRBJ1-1,TGTGCCAGCATACGTAGGGCAGCCGGAACTGAAGCTTTCTTT,CASIRRAAGTEAFF
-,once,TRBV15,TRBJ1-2,TGTGCCACTGGGAAGGGGACGGAGCTCTATGGCTACACCTTC,CATGKGTELYGYTF
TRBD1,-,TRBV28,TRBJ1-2,TGTGCCAGCGTGGGACAGGGGGCAACGGAGAGTGTCTATGGCTACACCTTC,CASVGQGATESVYGYTF
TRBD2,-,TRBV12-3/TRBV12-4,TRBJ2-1,TGTGCCAGCAGTTTTTCAAGGACTAGCGGGAGTGACAATGAGCAGTTCTTC,CASSFSRTSGSDNEQFF
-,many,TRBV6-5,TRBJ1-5,TGTGCCAGCAGTTACTCGAGACAGTATCAGCCCCAGCATTTT,CASSYSRQYQPQHF
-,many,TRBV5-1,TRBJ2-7,TGCGCCAGCAGCGCGGCTGACTCCTACGAGCAGTACTTC,CASSAADSYEQYF
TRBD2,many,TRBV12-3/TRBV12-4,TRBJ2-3,TGTGCCAGCAGTTTGCTACTAGCGGAAAACACAGATACGCAGTATTTT,CASSLLLAENTDTQYF
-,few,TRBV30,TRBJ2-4,TGTGCCTGGAGTGTGAGTAGTGTTTCTCGGAACATTCAGTACTTC,CAWSVSSVSRNIQYF
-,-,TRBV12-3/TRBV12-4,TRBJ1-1,TGTGCCAGCAGTTTAGCTGGGCAGGAGACTGAAGCTTTCTTT,CASSLAGQETEAFF
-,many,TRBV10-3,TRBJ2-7,TGTGCCATCAGTGAGTCGTTTTTCGAGCAGTACTTC,CAISESFFEQYF
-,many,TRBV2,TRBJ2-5,TGTGCCAGCACCTCGGCCCCCGGGAGAGGGTGGAGGCAAGAGACCCAGTACTTC,CASTSAPGRGWRQETQYF
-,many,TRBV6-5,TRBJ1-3,TGTGCCAGCCGGTTTACTGGCGGGGACACCATATATTTT,CASRFTGGDTIYF
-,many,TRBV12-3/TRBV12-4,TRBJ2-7,TGTGCCAGCAGTTCCGTGTCCCGGTTCGAGCAGTACTTC,CASSSVSRFEQYF
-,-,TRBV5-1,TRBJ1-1,TGCGCCAGCAGCACAGGGACTTACACTGAAGCTTTCTTT,CASSTGTYTEAFF
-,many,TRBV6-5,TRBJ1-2,TGTGCCAGCAGTTTAGGACAGTCGTATGGGGACGATGGCTACACCTTC,CASSLGQSYGDDGYTF
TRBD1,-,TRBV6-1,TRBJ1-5,TGTGCCAGCAGCCTCCGGACAGGGCTCAATCAGCCCCAGCATTTT,CASSLRTGLNQPQHF
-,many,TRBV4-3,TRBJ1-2,TGCGCCAGCAGCCAAGAGGATCGAAGGGTTGCTGGCTACACCTTC,CASSQEDRRVAGYTF
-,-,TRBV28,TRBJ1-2,TGTGCCAGCAGTTTGAACGGGGCCCGGGGCTACACCTTC,CASSLNGARGYTF
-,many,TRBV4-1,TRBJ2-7,TGCGCCAGCAGCCACCCCGGCCGGCGTCCCTACGAGCAGTACTTC,CASSHPGRRPYEQYF